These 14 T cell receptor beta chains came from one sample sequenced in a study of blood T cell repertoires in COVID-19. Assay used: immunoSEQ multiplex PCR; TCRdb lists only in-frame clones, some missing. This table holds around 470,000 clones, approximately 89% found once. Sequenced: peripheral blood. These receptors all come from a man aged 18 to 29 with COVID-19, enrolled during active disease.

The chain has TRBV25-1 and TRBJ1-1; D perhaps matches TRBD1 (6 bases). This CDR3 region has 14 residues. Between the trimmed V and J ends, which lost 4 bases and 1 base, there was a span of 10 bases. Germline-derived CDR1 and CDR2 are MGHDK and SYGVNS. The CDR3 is CASSVMTGNTEAFF. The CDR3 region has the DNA TGTGCCAGCAGTGTGATGACAGGGAACACTGAAGCTTTCTTT.

The CDR3 nucleotides read TGTGCCAGCAGCTCACAAGCTGAAGCTTTCTTT. It is translated as CASSSQAEAFF. This chain joins TRBV5-4 and TRBJ1-1; the D is unclear. The CDR3 is made up of 11 amino acids. Germline V CDR1 and CDR2: SGHNT, YYREEE (reference sequence). Trimming removed 3 bases at V and 6 bases at J, with 6 bases between.

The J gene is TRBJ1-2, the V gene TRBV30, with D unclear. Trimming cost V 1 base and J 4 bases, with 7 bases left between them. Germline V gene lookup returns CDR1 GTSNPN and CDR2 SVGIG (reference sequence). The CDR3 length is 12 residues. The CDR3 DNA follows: TGTGCCTGGAGTGGGCACCTCTATGGCTACACCTTC. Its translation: CAWSGHLYGYTF.

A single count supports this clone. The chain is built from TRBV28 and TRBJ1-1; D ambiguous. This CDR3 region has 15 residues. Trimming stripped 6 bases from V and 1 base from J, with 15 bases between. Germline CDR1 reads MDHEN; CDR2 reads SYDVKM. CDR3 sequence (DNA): TGTGCCAGCAGGAGTCGGTTGGCGGGGAACACTGAAGCTTTCTTT. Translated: CASRSRLAGNTEAFF.

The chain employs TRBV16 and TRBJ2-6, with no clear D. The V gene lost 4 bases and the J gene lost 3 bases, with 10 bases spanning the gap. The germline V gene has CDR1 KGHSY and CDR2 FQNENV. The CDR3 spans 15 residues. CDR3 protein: CASSLRVGGANVLTF. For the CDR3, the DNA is TGTGCCAGCAGCCTTCGGGTTGGTGGGGCCAACGTCCTGACTTTC. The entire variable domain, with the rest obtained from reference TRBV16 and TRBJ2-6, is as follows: GEEVAQTPKHLVRGEGQKAKLYCAPIKGHSYVFWYQQVLKNEFKFLISFQNENVFDETGMPKERFSAKCLPNSPCSLEIQATKLEDSAVYFCASSLRVGGANVLTFGAGSRLTVL.

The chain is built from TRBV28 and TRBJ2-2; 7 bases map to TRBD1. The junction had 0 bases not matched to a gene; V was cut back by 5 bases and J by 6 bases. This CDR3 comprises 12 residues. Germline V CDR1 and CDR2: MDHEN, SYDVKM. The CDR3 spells CASSQGAGELFF. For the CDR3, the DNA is TGTGCCAGCAGTCAGGGGGCCGGGGAGCTGTTTTTT.

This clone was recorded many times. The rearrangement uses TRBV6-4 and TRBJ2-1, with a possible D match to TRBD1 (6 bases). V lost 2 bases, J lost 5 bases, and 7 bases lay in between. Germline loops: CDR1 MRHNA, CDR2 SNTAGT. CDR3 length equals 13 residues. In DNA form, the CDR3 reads TGTGCCAGCAGTGACCGGGACAACAATGAGCAGTTCTTC. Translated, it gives CASSDRDNNEQFF.

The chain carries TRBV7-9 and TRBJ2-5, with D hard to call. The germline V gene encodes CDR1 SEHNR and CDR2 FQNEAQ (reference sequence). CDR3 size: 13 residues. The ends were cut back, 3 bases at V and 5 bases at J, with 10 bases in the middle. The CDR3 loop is CASSFRTTETQYF. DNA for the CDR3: TGTGCCAGCAGCTTCCGAACTACGGAGACCCAGTACTTC.

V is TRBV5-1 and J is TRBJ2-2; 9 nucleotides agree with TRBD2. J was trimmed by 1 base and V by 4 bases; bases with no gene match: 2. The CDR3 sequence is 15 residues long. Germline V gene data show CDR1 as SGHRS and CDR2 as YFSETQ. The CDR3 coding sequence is TGCGCCAGCAGCCGTAGCGGGGGGAACACCGGGGAGCTGTTTTTT. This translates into CASSRSGGNTGELFF. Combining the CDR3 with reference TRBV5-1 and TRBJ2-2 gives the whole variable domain KAGVTQTPRYLIKTRGQQVTLSCSPISGHRSVSWYQQTPGQGLQFLFEYFSETQRNKGNFPGRFSGRQFSNSRSEMNVSTLELGDSALYLCASSRSGGNTGELFFGEGSRLTVL.

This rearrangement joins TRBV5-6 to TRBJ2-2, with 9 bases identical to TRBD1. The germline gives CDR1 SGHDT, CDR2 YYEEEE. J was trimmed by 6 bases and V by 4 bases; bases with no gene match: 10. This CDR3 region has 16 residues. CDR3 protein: CASSQDRGRIPGELFF. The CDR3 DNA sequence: TGTGCCAGCAGCCAGGACAGGGGAAGGATTCCCGGGGAGCTGTTTTTT.

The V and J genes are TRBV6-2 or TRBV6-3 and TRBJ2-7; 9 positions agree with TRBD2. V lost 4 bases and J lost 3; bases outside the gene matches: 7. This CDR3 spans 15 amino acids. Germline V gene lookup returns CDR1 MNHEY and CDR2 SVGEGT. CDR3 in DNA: TGTGCCAGCAGTTCGAGGTCAGCGGGAGGCTACGAGCAGTACTTC. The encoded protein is CASSSRSAGGYEQYF.

CDR3 nucleotides: TGTGCCAGCTCACCACCTGGGGGGACAGGGAAGACTCAGTACTTC. Encoded protein: CASSPPGGTGKTQYF. The J gene is TRBJ2-7, the V gene TRBV18, with 9 bases identical to TRBD1. The V gene's germline CDR1 is KGHSH and CDR2 LQKENI. The V gene end was trimmed by 0 bases and the J gene end by 10 bases; junction bases not matched to a gene: 10. The CDR3 loop spans 15 amino acids. The variable domain in full, with the rest retrieved from reference TRBV18 and TRBJ2-7, is NAGVMQNPRHLVRRRGQEARLRCSPMKGHSHVYWYRQLPEEGLKFMVYLQKENIIDESGMPKERFSAEFPKEGPSILRIQQVVRGDSAAYFCASSPPGGTGKTQYFGPGTRLTVT.

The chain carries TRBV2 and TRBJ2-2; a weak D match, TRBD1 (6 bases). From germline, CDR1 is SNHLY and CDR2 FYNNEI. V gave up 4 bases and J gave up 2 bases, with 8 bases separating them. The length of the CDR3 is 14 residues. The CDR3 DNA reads TGTGCCAGCAGTGGGACAGCCAACACCGGGGAGCTGTTTTTT. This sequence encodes CASSGTANTGELFF.

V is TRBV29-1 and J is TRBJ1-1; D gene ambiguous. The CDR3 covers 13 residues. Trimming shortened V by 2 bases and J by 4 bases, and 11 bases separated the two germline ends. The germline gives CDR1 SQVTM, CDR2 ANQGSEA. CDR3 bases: TGCAGCGTTGAACGGAGGGCCGCCACTGAAGCTTTCTTT. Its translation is CSVERRAATEAFF.